This T cell receptor beta chain was observed in a study of T cell responses to AZD1222 COVID-19 vaccine. The CDR3 runs to 18 residues. Sequencing used immunoSEQ multiplex PCR; TCRdb keeps in-frame clones, though not all of them. Altogether about 150,000 clones are present, roughly nine tenths being singletons, with the ten largest covering 1.5%. This receptor was obtained from an adult who received the AZD1222 COVID-19 vaccine. This rearrangement joins TRBV21-1 to TRBJ2-1; the D call in the table, TRBD2, was not verified against the DNA. TRBV21-1 represents a pseudogene. Here the sequenced sample was peripheral blood, taken 28 days after the second AZD1222 dose. DNA for the CDR3: TGTGCCAGCAGCTCATCGCGGGGGGCCCCTAGGTCCTACAATGAGCAGTTCTTC. It translates to CASSSSRGAPRSYNEQFF.